This T cell receptor (beta chain) stems from a study of blood T cells in healthy people across ages. Study-wide results and caveats: Naive CD4+ cells and diversity were both higher in long-lived donors than in aged donors. What prevented conclusive comparison of naive and antigen-experienced cells was that PBMCs were unsorted. Getting older went along with TCR beta diversity per million T cells dropping roughly linearly.

Next came a second PCR, run for roughly 6 to 11 cycles, which used a sample-barcoded 5' primer along with a J-beta primer mix. TCRdb passed the 5' RACE reads through MiXCR, listing each CDR3 protein once. The repertoire holds roughly 1.9 million distinct CDR3 sequences, roughly two fifths seen once, with under 25% in the top ten. PBMCs numbering at least 6.5 million were isolated per sample. About this clonotype itself: As yet, its antigen is unknown.

The sequencing sample was made of blood. The sequence came from a human donor in good health.

CDR3 DNA sequence: TGCGCCAGCAGCCAGACGGAATATGGCTACACCTTC. Its translation is CASSQTEYGYTF. The gene calls are TRBV4-3 and TRBJ1-2; no clear D. This CDR3 is built from 12 residues. Germline values: CDR1 LGHNA, CDR2 YSLEER. Trimming took off 3 bases at V and 5 bases at J, with 7 bases between the two ends.